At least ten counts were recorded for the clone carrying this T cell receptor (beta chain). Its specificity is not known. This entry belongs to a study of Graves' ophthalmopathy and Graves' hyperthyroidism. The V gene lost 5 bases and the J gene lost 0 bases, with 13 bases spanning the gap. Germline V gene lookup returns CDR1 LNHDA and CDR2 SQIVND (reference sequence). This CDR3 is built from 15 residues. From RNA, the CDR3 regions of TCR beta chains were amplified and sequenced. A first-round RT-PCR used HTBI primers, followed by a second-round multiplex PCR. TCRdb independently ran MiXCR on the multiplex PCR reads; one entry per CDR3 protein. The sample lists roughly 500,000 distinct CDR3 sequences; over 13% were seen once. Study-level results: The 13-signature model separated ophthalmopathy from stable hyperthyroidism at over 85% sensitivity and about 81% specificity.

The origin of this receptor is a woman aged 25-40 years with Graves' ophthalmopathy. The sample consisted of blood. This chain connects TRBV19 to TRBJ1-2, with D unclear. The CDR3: CASSADWGANYGYTF. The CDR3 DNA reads TGTGCCAGTAGTGCCGACTGGGGTGCTAACTATGGCTACACCTTC. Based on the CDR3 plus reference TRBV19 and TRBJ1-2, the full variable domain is DGGITQSPKYLFRKEGQNVTLSCEQNLNHDAMYWYRQDPGQGLRLIYYSQIVNDFQKGDIAEGYSVSREKKESFPLTVTSAQKNPTAFYLCASSADWGANYGYTFGSGTRLTVV.